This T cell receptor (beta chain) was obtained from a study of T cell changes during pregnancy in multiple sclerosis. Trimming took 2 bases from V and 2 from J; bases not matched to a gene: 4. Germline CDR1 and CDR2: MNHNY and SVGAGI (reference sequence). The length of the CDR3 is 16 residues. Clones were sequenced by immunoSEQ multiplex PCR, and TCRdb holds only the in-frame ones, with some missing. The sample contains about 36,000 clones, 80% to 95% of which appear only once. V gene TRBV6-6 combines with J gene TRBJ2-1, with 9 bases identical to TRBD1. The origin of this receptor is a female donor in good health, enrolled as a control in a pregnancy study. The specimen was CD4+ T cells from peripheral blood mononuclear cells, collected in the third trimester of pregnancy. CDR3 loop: CASSYLQGATYNEQFF. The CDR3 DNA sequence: TGTGCCAGCAGTTACCTACAGGGGGCCACCTACAATGAGCAGTTCTTC.